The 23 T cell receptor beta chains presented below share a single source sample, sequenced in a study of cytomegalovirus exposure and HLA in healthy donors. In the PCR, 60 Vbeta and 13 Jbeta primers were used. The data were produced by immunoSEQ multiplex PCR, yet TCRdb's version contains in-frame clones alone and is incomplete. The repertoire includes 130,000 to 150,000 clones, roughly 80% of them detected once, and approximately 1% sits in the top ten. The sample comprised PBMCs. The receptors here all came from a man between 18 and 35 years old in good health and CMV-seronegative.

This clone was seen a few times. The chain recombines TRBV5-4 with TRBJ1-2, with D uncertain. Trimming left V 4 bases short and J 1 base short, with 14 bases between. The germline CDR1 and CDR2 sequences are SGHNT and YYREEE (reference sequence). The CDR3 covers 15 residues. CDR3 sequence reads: CASSLARRFNYGYTF. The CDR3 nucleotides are TGTGCCAGCAGCCTCGCGCGGAGATTTAACTATGGCTACACCTTC.

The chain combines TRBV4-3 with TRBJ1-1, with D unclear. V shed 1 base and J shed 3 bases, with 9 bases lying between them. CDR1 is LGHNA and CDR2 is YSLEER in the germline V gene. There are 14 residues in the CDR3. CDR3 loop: CASSQGDGDTEAFF. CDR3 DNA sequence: TGCGCCAGCAGCCAAGGAGACGGGGACACTGAAGCTTTCTTT.

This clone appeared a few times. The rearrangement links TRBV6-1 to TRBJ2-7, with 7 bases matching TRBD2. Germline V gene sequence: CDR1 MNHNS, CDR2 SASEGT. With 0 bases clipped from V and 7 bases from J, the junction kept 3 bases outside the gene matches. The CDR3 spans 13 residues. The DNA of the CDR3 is TGTGCCAGCAGTGAAGCGGGGGGAGGGGAGCAGTACTTC. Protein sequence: CASSEAGGGEQYF.

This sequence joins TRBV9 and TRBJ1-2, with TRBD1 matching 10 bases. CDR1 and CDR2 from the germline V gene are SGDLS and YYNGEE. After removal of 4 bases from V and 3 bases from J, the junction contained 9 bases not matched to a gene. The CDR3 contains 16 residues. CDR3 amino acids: CASSLGQGGPYYGYTF. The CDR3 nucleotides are TGTGCCAGCAGCCTCGGACAGGGGGGACCCTACTATGGCTACACCTTC.

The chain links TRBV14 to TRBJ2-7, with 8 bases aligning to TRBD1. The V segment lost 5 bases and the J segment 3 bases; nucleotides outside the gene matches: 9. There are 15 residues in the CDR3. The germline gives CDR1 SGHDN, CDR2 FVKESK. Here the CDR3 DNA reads TGTGCCAGCAGCTACAGGGGGTGGGGAGGCTACGAGCAGTACTTC. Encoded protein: CASSYRGWGGYEQYF. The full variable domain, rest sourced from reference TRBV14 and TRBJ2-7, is EAGVTQFPSHSVIEKGQTVTLRCDPISGHDNLYWYRRVMGKEIKFLLHFVKESKQDESGMPNNRFLAERTGGTYSTLKVQPAELEDSGVYFCASSYRGWGGYEQYFGPGTRLTVT.

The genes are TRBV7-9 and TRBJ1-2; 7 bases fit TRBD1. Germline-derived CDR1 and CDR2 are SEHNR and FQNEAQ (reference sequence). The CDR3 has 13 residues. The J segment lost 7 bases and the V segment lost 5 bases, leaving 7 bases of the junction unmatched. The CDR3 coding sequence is TGTGCCAGCAGCCCTACAGGGGAGCGTGGCTACACCTTC. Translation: CASSPTGERGYTF.

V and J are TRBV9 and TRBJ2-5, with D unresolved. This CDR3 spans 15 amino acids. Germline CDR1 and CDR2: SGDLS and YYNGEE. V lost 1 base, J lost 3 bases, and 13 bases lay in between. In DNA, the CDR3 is TGTGCCAGCAGCGTATTTCCGGGTGGAGAAGAGACCCAGTACTTC. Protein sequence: CASSVFPGGEETQYF.

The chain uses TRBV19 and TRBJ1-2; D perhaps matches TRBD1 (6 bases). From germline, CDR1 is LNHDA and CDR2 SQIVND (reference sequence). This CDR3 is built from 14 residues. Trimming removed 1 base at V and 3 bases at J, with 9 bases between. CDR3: CASSIVAGDYGYTF. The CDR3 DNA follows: TGTGCCAGTAGTATAGTCGCAGGGGACTATGGCTACACCTTC.

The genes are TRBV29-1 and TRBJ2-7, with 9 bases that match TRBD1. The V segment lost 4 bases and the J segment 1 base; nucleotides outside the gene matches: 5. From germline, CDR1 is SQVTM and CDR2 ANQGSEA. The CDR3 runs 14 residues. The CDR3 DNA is TGCAGCGTTGCCGGGACAGGGAGGTCCTACGAGCAGTACTTC. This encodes CSVAGTGRSYEQYF.

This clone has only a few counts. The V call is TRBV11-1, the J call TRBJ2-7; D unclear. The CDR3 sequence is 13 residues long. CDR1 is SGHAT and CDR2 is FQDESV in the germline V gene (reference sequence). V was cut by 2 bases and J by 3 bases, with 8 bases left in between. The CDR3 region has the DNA TGTGCCAGCAGCTTAACCCCAGGCTACGAGCAGTACTTC. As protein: CASSLTPGYEQYF.

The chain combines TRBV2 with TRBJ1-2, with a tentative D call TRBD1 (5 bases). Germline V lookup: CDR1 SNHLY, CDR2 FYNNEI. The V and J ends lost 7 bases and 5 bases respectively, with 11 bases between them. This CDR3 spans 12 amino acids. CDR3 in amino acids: CASIIQAYGYTF. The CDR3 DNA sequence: TGTGCCAGCATCATACAGGCTTATGGCTACACCTTC. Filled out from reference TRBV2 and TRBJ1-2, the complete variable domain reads EPEVTQTPSHQVTQMGQEVILRCVPISNHLYFYWYRQILGQKVEFLVSFYNNEISEKSEIFDDQFSVERPDGSNFTLKIRSTKLEDSAMYFCASIIQAYGYTFGSGTRLTVV.

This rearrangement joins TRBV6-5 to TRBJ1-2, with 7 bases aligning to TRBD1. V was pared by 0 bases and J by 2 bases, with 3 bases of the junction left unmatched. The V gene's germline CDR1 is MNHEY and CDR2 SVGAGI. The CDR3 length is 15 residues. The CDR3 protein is CASSYSDRINYGYTF. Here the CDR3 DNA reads TGTGCCAGCAGTTACTCGGACAGGATCAACTATGGCTACACCTTC.

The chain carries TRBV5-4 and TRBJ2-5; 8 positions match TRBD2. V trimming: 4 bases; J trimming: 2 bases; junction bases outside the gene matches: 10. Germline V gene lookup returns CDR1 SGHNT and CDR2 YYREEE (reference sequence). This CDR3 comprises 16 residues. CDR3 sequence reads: CASSEVSGVGQETQYF. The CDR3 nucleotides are TGTGCCAGCAGCGAAGTTAGCGGGGTGGGGCAAGAGACCCAGTACTTC.

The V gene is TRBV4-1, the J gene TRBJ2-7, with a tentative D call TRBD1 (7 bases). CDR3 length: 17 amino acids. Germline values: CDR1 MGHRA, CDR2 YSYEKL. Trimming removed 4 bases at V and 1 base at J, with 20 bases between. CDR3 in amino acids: CASSLLPGGTVSYEQYF. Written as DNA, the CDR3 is TGCGCCAGCAGCCTTCTTCCAGGCGGGACAGTATCCTACGAGCAGTACTTC.

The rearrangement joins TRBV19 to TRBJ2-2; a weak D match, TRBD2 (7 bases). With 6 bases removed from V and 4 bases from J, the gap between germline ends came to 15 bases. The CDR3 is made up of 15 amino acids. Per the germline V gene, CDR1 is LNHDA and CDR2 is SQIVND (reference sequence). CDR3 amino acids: CASRGGAPITGELFF. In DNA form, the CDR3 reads TGTGCCAGTAGGGGGGGGGCGCCAATCACCGGGGAGCTGTTTTTT.

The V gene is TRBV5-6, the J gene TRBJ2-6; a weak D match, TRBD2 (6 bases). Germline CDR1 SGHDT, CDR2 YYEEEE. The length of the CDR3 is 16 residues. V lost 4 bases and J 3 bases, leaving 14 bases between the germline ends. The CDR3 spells CASSRAGGSGANVLTF. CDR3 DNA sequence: TGTGCCAGCAGCCGTGCCGGGGGAAGTGGGGCCAACGTCCTGACTTTC.

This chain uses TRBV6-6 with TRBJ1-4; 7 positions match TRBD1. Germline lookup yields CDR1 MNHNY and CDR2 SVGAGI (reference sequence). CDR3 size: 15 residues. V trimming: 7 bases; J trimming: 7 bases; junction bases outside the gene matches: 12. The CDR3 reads CASNQTPGQIEKLFF. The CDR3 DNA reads TGTGCCAGCAACCAAACGCCGGGACAGATTGAAAAACTGTTTTTT.

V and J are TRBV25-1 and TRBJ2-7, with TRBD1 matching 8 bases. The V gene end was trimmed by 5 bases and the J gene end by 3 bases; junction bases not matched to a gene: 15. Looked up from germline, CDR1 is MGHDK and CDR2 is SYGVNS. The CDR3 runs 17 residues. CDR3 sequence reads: CASSSALGQGGNYEQYF. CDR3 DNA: TGTGCCAGCAGTTCTGCCCTCGGACAGGGAGGCAACTACGAGCAGTACTTC.

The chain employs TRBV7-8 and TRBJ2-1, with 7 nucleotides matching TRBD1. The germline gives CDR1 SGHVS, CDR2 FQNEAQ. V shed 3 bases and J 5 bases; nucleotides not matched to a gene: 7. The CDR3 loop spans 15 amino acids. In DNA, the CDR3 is TGTGCCAGCAGCTTTATAAATACAGGGGACAATGAGCAGTTCTTC. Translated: CASSFINTGDNEQFF.

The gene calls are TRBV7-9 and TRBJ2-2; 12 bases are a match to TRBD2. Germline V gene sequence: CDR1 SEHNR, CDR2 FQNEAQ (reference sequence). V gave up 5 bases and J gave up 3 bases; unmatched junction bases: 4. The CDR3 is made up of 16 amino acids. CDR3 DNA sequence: TGTGCCAGCAGCCATCCTAGCGGGGGGGACACCGGGGAGCTGTTTTTT. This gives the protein CASSHPSGGDTGELFF.

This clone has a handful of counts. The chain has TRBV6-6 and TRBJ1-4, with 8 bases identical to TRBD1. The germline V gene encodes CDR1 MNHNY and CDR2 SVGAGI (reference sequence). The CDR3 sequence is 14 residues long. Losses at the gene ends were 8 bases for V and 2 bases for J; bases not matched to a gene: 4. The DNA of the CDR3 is TGTGCCAGCGGCCAGGGGGCTACTAATGAAAAACTGTTTTTT. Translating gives CASGQGATNEKLFF.

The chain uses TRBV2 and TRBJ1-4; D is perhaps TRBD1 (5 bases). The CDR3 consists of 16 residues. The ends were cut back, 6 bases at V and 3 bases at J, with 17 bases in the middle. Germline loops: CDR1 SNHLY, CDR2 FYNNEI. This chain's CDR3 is CASSDSFLSPNEKLFF. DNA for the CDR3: TGTGCCAGCAGCGACAGCTTTCTATCGCCTAATGAAAAACTGTTTTTT. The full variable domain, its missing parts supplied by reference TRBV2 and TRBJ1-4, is EPEVTQTPSHQVTQMGQEVILRCVPISNHLYFYWYRQILGQKVEFLVSFYNNEISEKSEIFDDQFSVERPDGSNFTLKIRSTKLEDSAMYFCASSDSFLSPNEKLFFGSGTQLSVL.

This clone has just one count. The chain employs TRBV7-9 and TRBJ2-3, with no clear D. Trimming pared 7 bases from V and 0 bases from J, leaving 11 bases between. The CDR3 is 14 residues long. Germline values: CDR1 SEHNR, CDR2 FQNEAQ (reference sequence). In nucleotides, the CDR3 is TGTGCCAGCAAGTTCGTCAGGAGCACAGATACGCAGTATTTT. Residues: CASKFVRSTDTQYF.